The rows below give T cell receptor beta chains drawn from one sample of a study of blood T cell repertoires in COVID-19. TCRdb keeps only in-frame clones here, not all; method: immunoSEQ multiplex PCR. The sample holds some 400,000 clones; around 90% are singletons and the top ten take less than 3.5%. The sequencing sample was made of peripheral blood. Source of these receptors: a human donor in a cohort sampled during active COVID-19. Both conserved end residues are part of each CDR3. A D gene is named only where the DNA matches it firmly. Not every row has a clone size; where given, it reads once, few, many or a size class.

d_call	v_call	j_call	clone_size	cdr3_length	cdr3_nt	cdr3_aa
TRBD1	TRBV7-8	TRBJ1-1	once	20	TGTGCCAGCAGCTTACCACTTCCGGGACAGGAGGTTTTGGGGAACACTGAAGCTTTCTTT	CASSLPLPGQEVLGNTEAFF
TRBD2	TRBV29-1	TRBJ2-1	once	19	TGCAGCGTTTTAAGGGCTAGCGGGATTAAAAGTGGTCTCGACAATGAGCAGTTCTTC	CSVLRASGIKSGLDNEQFF
-	TRBV7-8	TRBJ2-5	-	16	TGTGCCAGCAGCTTAACGAGACAGGGAGGAACGGAGACCCAGTACTTC	CASSLTRQGGTETQYF
-	TRBV9	TRBJ2-2	-	14	TGTGCCAGCAGCCCTACCGTTGCCCCGGGGGAGCTGTTTTTT	CASSPTVAPGELFF
TRBD2	TRBV5-1	TRBJ2-3	-	18	TGCGCCAGCAGCTTGGAGGGACTAGCGGTAACTAGCACAGATACGCAGTATTTT	CASSLEGLAVTSTDTQYF
-	TRBV18	TRBJ2-1	-	14	TGTGCCAGCTCATCCAACTCGCACTACAATGAGCAGTTCTTC	CASSSNSHYNEQFF
-	TRBV5-1	TRBJ1-4	-	14	TGCGCCAGCAGCTTAGAAGGGAGTAGCGAAAAACTGTTTTTT	CASSLEGSSEKLFF
-	TRBV3-1/TRBV3-2	TRBJ2-7	-	12	TGTGCCAGCAGCCAAACTCGGGACAAGCAGTACTTC	CASSQTRDKQYF
TRBD1	TRBV30	TRBJ2-1	-	15	TGTGCCTGGGACAGGGGCGGGCGCTCCTACAATGAGCAGTTCTTC	CAWDRGGRSYNEQFF
-	TRBV27	TRBJ2-1	-	14	TGTGCCAGCAGTTTGTCCAGGGGAGATAATGAGCAGTTCTTC	CASSLSRGDNEQFF
TRBD2	TRBV2	TRBJ2-3	-	18	TGTGCCAGCAGAGTCAGGACTAGCGGGGGGAAAGGCACAGATACGCAGTATTTT	CASRVRTSGGKGTDTQYF
-	TRBV6-6	TRBJ2-7	-	11	TGTGCCAGCAGTACGACGGGGGAGCAGTACTTC	CASSTTGEQYF
TRBD2	TRBV6-5	TRBJ2-5	-	16	TGTGCCAGCAGTTACTGGATTAGCGGGGCCCAAGAGACCCAGTACTTC	CASSYWISGAQETQYF
-	TRBV9	TRBJ2-7	-	16	TGTGCCAGCAGCGTAGGGTTAGCGGAAAACTACTACGAGCAGTACTTC	CASSVGLAENYYEQYF
TRBD2	TRBV11-2	TRBJ2-3	many	15	TGTGCCAGCAGCACAGTGGGGGAGGGAACAGATACGCAGTATTTT	CASSTVGEGTDTQYF
-	TRBV14	TRBJ2-1	-	18	TGTGCCAGCAGCCAAGATGAGGTCAGGGTGGTATCCTACAATGAGCAGTTCTTC	CASSQDEVRVVSYNEQFF
TRBD1	TRBV7-2	TRBJ2-5	-	17	TGTGCCAGCAGCTTATTGGGAGCGTCGACAGGGAAAGAGACCCAGTACTTC	CASSLLGASTGKETQYF
-	TRBV19	TRBJ2-2	few	14	TGTGCCAGTAGTACCCAGGGGACCACCGGGGAGCTGTTTTTT	CASSTQGTTGELFF
-	TRBV6-4	TRBJ2-7	-	17	TGTGCCAGCAGTGAACCCACGCTACAGCGAGGGTCCTACGAGCAGTACTTC	CASSEPTLQRGSYEQYF
TRBD1	TRBV4-2	TRBJ1-5	-	15	TGTGCCAGCAGCCAAGCGGACAGGGGGCAACAGCCCCAGCATTTT	CASSQADRGQQPQHF
TRBD2	TRBV28	TRBJ2-7	-	16	TGTGCCAGCAGTTTAGCTGGACTAGCGGGGTCCTACGAGCAGTACTTC	CASSLAGLAGSYEQYF
-	TRBV5-1	TRBJ1-5	-	14	TGCGCCAGCAGCTTGGCAGGTGACAGCCCGCCCCAGCATTTT	CASSLAGDSPPQHF
TRBD1	TRBV3-1/TRBV3-2	TRBJ2-5	-	14	TGTGCCAGCAGCCATAGGACAGGGGGGGAGACCCAGTACTTC	CASSHRTGGETQYF
-	TRBV9	TRBJ1-2	-	15	TGTGCCAGCAGCGTAGATCCAGGGCTACTCTATGGCTACACCTTC	CASSVDPGLLYGYTF
-	TRBV4-1	TRBJ1-2	-	16	TGCGCCAGCAGCCAAACCCCCCAGACAGCTGACTATGGCTACACCTTC	CASSQTPQTADYGYTF
TRBD1	TRBV4-1	TRBJ2-7	-	20	TGCGCCAGCAGCCAAGATCCAGGGGACAGGCTACTATCACCTTCCTACGAGCAGTACTTC	CASSQDPGDRLLSPSYEQYF
-	TRBV30	TRBJ2-1	-	14	TGTGCCTGGGTCGCGGGATCCGCTAGGAATGAGCAGTTCTTC	CAWVAGSARNEQFF
-	TRBV10-3	TRBJ1-3	-	16	TGTGCCATCAGTGCCAGTTTTGCTTTCTCTGGAAACACCATATATTTT	CAISASFAFSGNTIYF
-	TRBV4-1	TRBJ2-7	-	15	TGCGCCAGCAGCCAAGATCCCCTTATCGGTTACGAGCAGTACTTC	CASSQDPLIGYEQYF
TRBD2	TRBV7-3	TRBJ2-5	-	13	TGTGCCAGCAGCCTTAATCATATGGGACTACTGTACTTC	CASSLNHMGLLYF
TRBD1	TRBV27	TRBJ2-1	-	16	TGTGCCAGCAGTTTACGGGACAGGGGGTCCCACAATGAGCAGTTCTTC	CASSLRDRGSHNEQFF
TRBD1	TRBV2	TRBJ1-6	-	19	TGTGCCAGCAGTGATACGGGACAGGCAGGGAATAGGGGGTATTCACCCCTCCACTTT	CASSDTGQAGNRGYSPLHF
-	TRBV7-9	TRBJ2-1	few	11	TGTGCCAGCAGCTTCTCGTATGAGCAGTTCTTC	CASSFSYEQFF
-	TRBV25-1	TRBJ2-3	-	17	TGTGCCAGCAGTGAATCTAGAGAGGGATGGAGCACAGATACGCAGTATTTT	CASSESREGWSTDTQYF
TRBD2	TRBV6-5	TRBJ2-1	few	15	TGTGCCAGCAGTTACTTGGGGACTAGTTCTAATGAGCAGTTCTTC	CASSYLGTSSNEQFF
-	TRBV28	TRBJ2-2	-	14	TGTGCCAGCAGTCCCCCCCAGGGTACCGGGGAGCTGTTTTTT	CASSPPQGTGELFF
-	TRBV7-9	TRBJ1-2	-	13	TGTGCCAGCAGCTTAGACATTACCTATGGCTACACCTTC	CASSLDITYGYTF
-	TRBV5-1	TRBJ2-7	-	14	TGCGCCAGCAGCTTGGTTGGCGGGGCAGACGAGCAGTACTTC	CASSLVGGADEQYF
-	TRBV19	TRBJ1-6	-	14	TGTGCCAGTAGTAAACAGGGTGCGGGGGCACCCCTCCACTTT	CASSKQGAGAPLHF
-	TRBV6-6	TRBJ2-1	-	16	TGTGCCAGCAGTTACTCGGCCCGGGACATTAACAATGAGCAGTTCTTC	CASSYSARDINNEQFF
TRBD2	TRBV7-6	TRBJ2-5	-	17	TGTGCCAGCAGCTTAGTAGCTAGCGGGGGGTACCAAGAGACCCAGTACTTC	CASSLVASGGYQETQYF
-	TRBV2	TRBJ2-3	-	14	TGTGCCAGCAGGGGCTCTAGCCTAGCAGATACGCAGTATTTT	CASRGSSLADTQYF
TRBD2	TRBV2	TRBJ2-1	few	15	TGTGCCAGCAGACTCACTAGCGGGACCCCGAATGAGCAGTTCTTC	CASRLTSGTPNEQFF
TRBD1	TRBV28	TRBJ1-1	-	15	TGTGCCAGCAGTTCAGGGACAGGGGAGGTTCCTGAAGCTTTCTTT	CASSSGTGEVPEAFF
TRBD1	TRBV7-9	TRBJ1-2	-	16	TGTGCCAGCAGCCGTCCCACGACAGGGGCAGGATATGGCTACACCTTC	CASSRPTTGAGYGYTF
-	TRBV2	TRBJ1-5	-	14	TGTGCCAGCAGTGATTCAAGACAGAATCAGCCCCAGCATTTT	CASSDSRQNQPQHF